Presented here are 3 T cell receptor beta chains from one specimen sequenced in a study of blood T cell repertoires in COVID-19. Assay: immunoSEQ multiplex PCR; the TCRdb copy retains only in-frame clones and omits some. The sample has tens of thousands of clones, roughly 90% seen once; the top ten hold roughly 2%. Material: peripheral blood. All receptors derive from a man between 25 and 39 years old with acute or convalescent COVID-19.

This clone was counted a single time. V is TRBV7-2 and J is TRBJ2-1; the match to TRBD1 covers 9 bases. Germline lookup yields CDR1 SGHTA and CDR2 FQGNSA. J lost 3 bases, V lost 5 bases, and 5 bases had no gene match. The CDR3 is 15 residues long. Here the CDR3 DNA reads TGTGCCAGCAGCGGGGGACAGGGTGGCTACAATGAGCAGTTCTTC. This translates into CASSGGQGGYNEQFF.

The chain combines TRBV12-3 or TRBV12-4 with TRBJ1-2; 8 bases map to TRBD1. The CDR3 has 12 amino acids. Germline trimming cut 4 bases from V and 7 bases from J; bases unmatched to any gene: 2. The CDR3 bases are TGTGCCAGCAGTTCAGGGGGCTCTGGCTACACCTTC. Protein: CASSSGGSGYTF.

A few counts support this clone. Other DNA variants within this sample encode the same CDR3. The CDR3 protein is CASSPGSTDTQYF. The CDR3 DNA reads as TGTGCCAGCAGCCCCGGGAGCACAGATACGCAGTATTTT. The chain has TRBV7-9 and TRBJ2-3; D unresolved. The CDR3 has 13 amino acids. Germline loops: CDR1 SEHNR, CDR2 FQNEAQ (reference sequence). V was clipped by 5 bases and J by 0 bases, with 6 bases between them.